One and the same sample provided the 29 T cell receptor beta chains below, sequenced in a study of T cell repertoires in cytomegalovirus infection. These TCRs are of unknown antigen specificity. TCRdb reanalysed the reads using MiXCR and keeps one entry per CDR3 protein. The table includes about 500,000 distinct CDR3 sequences, about 33% detected once. This specimen was cultured PBMCs, taken from culture after CMV antigen stimulation. The receptor set was obtained from a human donor in good health (CMV status not recorded). Some clones in this sample may be carry-over from other donors' samples.

This clonotype was detected a few times. V is TRBV7-2 and J is TRBJ2-1, with 8 bases aligning to TRBD2. Germline CDR1 SGHTA, CDR2 FQGNSA. The CDR3 runs to 17 residues. V shed 4 bases and J 5 bases; nucleotides not matched to a gene: 13. Here the CDR3 DNA reads TGTGCCAGCAGCTGGCGGGCGGGGGGTCTAGCGGACAATGAGCAGTTCTTC. Amino acid sequence: CASSWRAGGLADNEQFF.

This clonotype was counted a single time. This chain links TRBV24-1 with TRBJ2-1; D perhaps matches TRBD1 (6 bases). This CDR3 contains 15 residues. CDR1 is KGHDR and CDR2 is SFDVKD in the germline V gene. Trimming left V 3 bases short and J 5 bases short, with 13 bases between. CDR3 in DNA: TGTGCCACCAGTGATCCCTCCGGGACAAACAATGAGCAGTTCTTC. Translated, it gives CATSDPSGTNNEQFF.

The chain carries TRBV2 and TRBJ2-5; D is possibly TRBD1 (6 bases). V lost 7 bases to trimming and J lost 2 bases, with 14 bases between them. In germline, CDR1 is SNHLY, CDR2 FYNNEI. The CDR3 runs to 14 residues. CDR3 amino acids: CASIGGQIQETQYF. The CDR3 coding sequence is TGTGCCAGCATAGGTGGACAGATTCAAGAGACCCAGTACTTC. The full variable domain, rest sourced from reference TRBV2 and TRBJ2-5, is EPEVTQTPSHQVTQMGQEVILRCVPISNHLYFYWYRQILGQKVEFLVSFYNNEISEKSEIFDDQFSVERPDGSNFTLKIRSTKLEDSAMYFCASIGGQIQETQYFGPGTRLLVL.

The chain couples TRBV29-1 to TRBJ2-5; TRBD2 matches 11 bases. The CDR3 is 14 residues long. Germline CDR1 SQVTM, CDR2 ANQGSEA. V was pared by 3 bases and J by 4 bases, with 4 bases of the junction left unmatched. The CDR3 region has the DNA TGCAGCGTTGATAGCGGGAGGGCCGCAGAGACCCAGTACTTC. Protein: CSVDSGRAAETQYF.

This clonotype was recorded at least ten times. The rearrangement uses TRBV28 and TRBJ1-2; D unclear. In germline, CDR1 is MDHEN, CDR2 SYDVKM. This CDR3 region has 12 residues. V lost 5 bases and J lost 2, with 6 bases in between. The CDR3 here is CASSASNYGYTF. In nucleotides, the CDR3 is TGTGCCAGCAGTGCGTCGAACTATGGCTACACCTTC.

This clonotype came up a few times. The rearrangement uses TRBV4-1 and TRBJ2-1, with 8 bases that match TRBD2. Germline-derived CDR1 and CDR2 are MGHRA and YSYEKL. The CDR3 spans 17 residues. The V and J ends lost 3 bases and 10 bases, in that order; junction bases with no gene match: 17. The CDR3 sequence: CASSQRMGGLAGEEQFF. The CDR3 nucleotides read TGCGCCAGCAGCCAGCGAATGGGGGGGCTAGCGGGTGAGGAGCAGTTCTTC.

This clonotype has just a few counts. The chain combines TRBV12-3 or TRBV12-4 with TRBJ1-2; D is perhaps TRBD1 (5 bases). The V and J ends lost 4 bases and 3 bases respectively, with 12 bases between them. CDR3 length: 14 amino acids. DNA for the CDR3: TGTGCCAGCAGTTCAATGGGAGGGGACTATGGCTACACCTTC. Translated: CASSSMGGDYGYTF.

In its sample, this clonotype was seen a few times. The chain links TRBV11-2 to TRBJ2-1, with D perhaps TRBD2 (6 bases). Trimming took off 1 base at V and 7 bases at J, with 14 bases between the two ends. The CDR3 contains 15 residues. Germline CDR1 SGHAT, CDR2 FQNNGV. This CDR3 is CASSLGLRSGNEQFF. CDR3 coding DNA: TGTGCCAGCAGCTTAGGATTGCGGAGCGGGAATGAGCAGTTCTTC.

J is TRBJ2-5 and V is TRBV5-6; 8 bases are a match to TRBD1. CDR1 and CDR2 (germline): SGHDT, YYEEEE. This CDR3 is 17 amino acids long. J gave up 1 base and V 1 base, and 9 bases lay outside the gene matches. The DNA for the CDR3 is TGTGCCAGCAGCTTGATTAGAGGGACAGGTCGCCAAGAGACCCAGTACTTC. This sequence encodes CASSLIRGTGRQETQYF.

The chain employs TRBV4-1 and TRBJ2-7; possible D gene TRBD1, 6 bases. This CDR3 spans 13 amino acids. Trimming cost V 2 bases and J 6 bases, with 11 bases left between them. CDR1 is MGHRA, CDR2 YSYEKL, per germline. Here the CDR3 reads CASSQNRDGEQYV. CDR3 sequence (DNA): TGCGCCAGCAGCCAAAACAGGGATGGCGAGCAGTACGTC.

This clonotype was seen more than once but under ten times. The rearrangement links TRBV12-3 or TRBV12-4 to TRBJ1-2; TRBD1 might be the D (5 bases). The CDR3 contains 15 residues. V was pared by 5 bases and J by 0 bases, with 13 bases between. CDR3 sequence (DNA): TGTGCCAGCAGTCGGGACGGCCGACCTAACTATGGCTACACCTTC. This codes for CASSRDGRPNYGYTF.

This clonotype was found a few times. V gene TRBV12-3 or TRBV12-4 combines with J gene TRBJ2-5; 10 positions match TRBD1. The CDR3 has 15 residues. Trimming removed 4 bases from V and 4 bases from J; junction bases left unmatched: 6. This CDR3 reads CASSSRDRGSETQYF. CDR3 DNA: TGTGCCAGCAGTTCACGGGACAGGGGATCAGAGACCCAGTACTTC.

This clonotype showed up just a few times. The genes are TRBV11-2 and TRBJ1-6; D unresolved. Trimming stripped 1 base from V and 4 bases from J, with 5 bases between. CDR1 SGHAT and CDR2 FQNNGV come from the germline V gene. The CDR3 loop spans 14 amino acids. The CDR3 nucleotides are TGTGCCAGCAGCTTAGTGGAGTATAATTCACCCCTCCACTTT. It translates to CASSLVEYNSPLHF.

The chain employs TRBV7-9 and TRBJ2-3; no firm D call. Trimming removed 5 bases from V and 2 bases from J, with 14 bases in between. Per the germline V gene, CDR1 is SEHNR and CDR2 is FQNEAQ (reference sequence). CDR3 length: 15 residues. This CDR3 is CASSQSGELTDTQYF. In DNA, the CDR3 is TGTGCCAGCAGCCAGAGTGGTGAGCTCACAGATACGCAGTATTTT.

J is TRBJ1-2 and V is TRBV12-3 or TRBV12-4; 11 nucleotides agree with TRBD1. V trimming: 7 bases; J trimming: 7 bases; junction bases outside the gene matches: 5. This CDR3 contains 13 residues. The CDR3 sequence is CASKGQGASGYTF. The DNA of the CDR3 is TGTGCCAGCAAAGGACAGGGGGCGAGTGGCTACACCTTC.

This chain uses TRBV19 with TRBJ1-1; no reliable D call. Germline CDR1 reads LNHDA; CDR2 reads SQIVND (reference sequence). The V end was cut by 1 base, the J end by 1 base, with 4 bases between. The CDR3 length is 13 residues. The CDR3 loop reads CASSIARNTEAFF. CDR3 coding DNA: TGTGCCAGTAGTATAGCTCGGAACACTGAAGCTTTCTTT. Together with reference TRBV19 and TRBJ1-1, the CDR3 gives the full variable domain: DGGITQSPKYLFRKEGQNVTLSCEQNLNHDAMYWYRQDPGQGLRLIYYSQIVNDFQKGDIAEGYSVSREKKESFPLTVTSAQKNPTAFYLCASSIARNTEAFFGQGTRLTVV.

The chain joins TRBV24-1 to TRBJ2-5; maybe TRBD1 (5 bases). Germline values: CDR1 KGHDR, CDR2 SFDVKD. The ends were cut back, 1 base at V and 2 bases at J, with 16 bases in the middle. The CDR3 has 17 amino acids. Written as DNA, the CDR3 is TGTGCCACCAGTGATTTCCAGGGCAGCGAAACACAAGAGACCCAGTACTTC. It encodes CATSDFQGSETQETQYF.

The chain combines TRBV11-3 with TRBJ2-2; TRBD1 matches 7 bases. The V gene's germline CDR1 is SGHNT and CDR2 YENEEA. J was trimmed by 3 bases and V by 3 bases; bases with no gene match: 13. There are 18 residues in the CDR3. The CDR3 DNA follows: TGTGCCAGCAGCTTGGGACAGTTAAAATTCATCGACACCGGGGAGCTGTTTTTT. Its translation is CASSLGQLKFIDTGELFF.

The chain combines TRBV19 with TRBJ2-2; the match to TRBD1 covers 9 bases. V lost 9 bases and J lost 5; bases outside the gene matches: 10. The CDR3 extends over 15 amino acids. The germline CDR1 and CDR2 sequences are LNHDA and SQIVND (reference sequence). CDR3 protein: CASLQGTGKTGELFF. Written as DNA, the CDR3 is TGTGCCAGCTTACAAGGGACAGGGAAAACCGGGGAGCTGTTTTTT.

The chain links TRBV7-8 to TRBJ2-2; the match to TRBD2 covers 10 bases. The V gene's germline CDR1 is SGHVS and CDR2 FQNEAQ. V lost 2 bases to trimming and J lost 5 bases; unmatched junction nucleotides: 5. This CDR3 is 16 amino acids long. The CDR3 region is CASSLLAGARTGELFF. The CDR3 DNA reads as TGTGCCAGCAGCTTACTAGCGGGAGCTCGTACCGGGGAGCTGTTTTTT.

This chain uses TRBV6-5 with TRBJ2-2, with a possible D match to TRBD2 (5 bases). Deletions cut 10 bases from V and 0 bases from J, with 18 bases between. This CDR3 is 16 amino acids long. The germline V gene has CDR1 MNHEY and CDR2 SVGAGI. The CDR3 sequence is CATKPGTIPNTGELFF. In DNA form, the CDR3 reads TGTGCCACCAAGCCGGGAACTATCCCGAACACCGGGGAGCTGTTTTTT.

The V gene is TRBV11-3, the J gene TRBJ2-7; 9 bases agree with TRBD2. The germline gives CDR1 SGHNT, CDR2 YENEEA. The CDR3 has 14 residues. The V segment lost 5 bases and the J segment 3 bases; nucleotides outside the gene matches: 5. CDR3 sequence reads: CASSLAGPNYEQYV. The CDR3 DNA sequence: TGTGCCAGCAGCCTAGCGGGGCCCAACTACGAGCAGTACGTC.

V gene TRBV6-5 combines with J gene TRBJ1-2; perhaps TRBD1 as D (5 bases). V was clipped by 0 bases and J by 5 bases, with 16 bases between them. The CDR3 loop spans 16 amino acids. The V gene's germline CDR1 is MNHEY and CDR2 SVGAGI. This CDR3 reads CASSYSTTVGGYGYTF. Here the CDR3 DNA reads TGTGCCAGCAGTTACTCGACGACAGTGGGGGGATATGGCTACACCTTC.

The genes are TRBV7-2 and TRBJ2-7; TRBD2 matches 9 bases. Germline V gene data show CDR1 as SGHTA and CDR2 as FQGNSA. V shed 0 bases and J 2 bases; nucleotides not matched to a gene: 2. This CDR3 contains 15 residues. CDR3 in DNA: TGTGCCAGCAGCTTAGCTGCTAGCGGGACCTACGAGCAGTACTTC. It is translated as CASSLAASGTYEQYF.

This chain joins TRBV5-4 and TRBJ2-3; perhaps TRBD1 as D (5 bases). The CDR3 has 13 residues. V lost 6 bases, J lost 4 bases, and 12 bases lay in between. Germline CDR1 SGHNT, CDR2 YYREEE (reference sequence). Here the CDR3 DNA reads TGTGCCAGCAATCCCAGGGCCGCAGATACGCAGTATTTT. Protein product: CASNPRAADTQYF.

The rearrangement uses TRBV6-5 and TRBJ1-6; D gene uncertain. V shed 5 bases and J shed 6 bases, with 20 bases lying between them. The germline gives CDR1 MNHEY, CDR2 SVGAGI. The CDR3 sequence is 17 residues long. The CDR3: CASSGRAEDPINSPLHF. In DNA, the CDR3 is TGTGCCAGCAGTGGAAGGGCCGAGGACCCTATTAATTCACCCCTCCACTTT.

This clonotype was picked up a small number of times. The J gene is TRBJ2-7, the V gene TRBV12-3 or TRBV12-4; D possibly corresponds to TRBD2 (6 bases). V shed 8 bases and J shed 3 bases, with 8 bases lying between them. The CDR3 runs to 11 residues. The DNA of the CDR3 is TGTGCCAGCGGAGGGGTCTACGAGCAGTACTTC. As protein: CASGGVYEQYF.

This clonotype was seen many times. The genes are TRBV7-2 and TRBJ1-1, with a weak D call TRBD1 (5 bases). Germline V gives CDR1 SGHTA, CDR2 FQGNSA. Trimming pared 3 bases from V and 1 base from J, leaving 9 bases between. The CDR3 extends over 14 amino acids. The chain's CDR3 is CASSLGLRNTEAFF. DNA for the CDR3: TGTGCCAGCAGCTTGGGACTGAGGAACACTGAAGCTTTCTTT.

The genes are TRBV7-3 and TRBJ2-3, with a possible D match to TRBD2 (6 bases). Trimming shortened V by 4 bases and J by 1 base, and 12 bases separated the two germline ends. The CDR3 has 15 amino acids. The germline V gene has CDR1 SGHTA and CDR2 FQGTGA. The CDR3 DNA is TGTGCCAGCAGCTCTACGGGAGTTGGCACAGATACGCAGTATTTT. It is translated as CASSSTGVGTDTQYF.